One and the same sample provided the 27 T cell receptor beta chains below, sequenced in a study of cytomegalovirus exposure and HLA in healthy donors. The PCR contained 60 Vbeta and 13 Jbeta primers. Produced via immunoSEQ multiplex PCR; TCRdb's table is partial and in-frame only. The sample contains about 130,000 clones, 80% of which appear only once. The sequenced material came from PBMCs. The source of these receptors is a man between 25 and 39 years old in good health.

The chain recombines TRBV5-8 with TRBJ2-2; no clear D gene. The length of the CDR3 is 12 residues. Germline V CDR1 and CDR2: SGHTS, YDEGEE. The V and J ends lost 5 bases and 5 bases respectively, with 7 bases between them. The CDR3: CASRSLTGELFF. CDR3 coding DNA: TGTGCCAGCAGATCTCTTACCGGGGAGCTGTTTTTT.

The chain combines TRBV4-3 with TRBJ2-1; 11 bases are a match to TRBD2. The germline CDR1 and CDR2 sequences are LGHNA and YSLEER. The length of the CDR3 is 18 residues. V shed 1 base and J 9 bases; nucleotides not matched to a gene: 14. In DNA form, the CDR3 reads TGCGCCAGCAGCCAAGGTGGGGGGGCTAGCGGGAGGAGGGCTGAGCAGTTCTTC. Translation: CASSQGGGASGRRAEQFF.

The chain employs TRBV29-1 and TRBJ2-5, with 13 bases that match TRBD2. The length of the CDR3 is 14 residues. In germline, CDR1 is SQVTM, CDR2 ANQGSEA. The V gene end was trimmed by 6 bases and the J gene end by 4 bases; junction bases not matched to a gene: 5. The CDR3 nucleotides are TGCAGCGTGAGCTGGACTAGCGGGGGAGAGACCCAGTACTTC. It specifies CSVSWTSGGETQYF.

The rearrangement joins TRBV28 to TRBJ2-1; D is unclear. CDR1 is MDHEN, CDR2 SYDVKM, per germline. Trimming shortened V by 7 bases and J by 1 base, and 8 bases separated the two germline ends. The CDR3 loop spans 13 amino acids. In DNA, the CDR3 is TGTGCCAGCACCCCGGGTTCCTACAATGAGCAGTTCTTC. This sequence encodes CASTPGSYNEQFF.

The chain joins TRBV6-1 to TRBJ2-7; weak D call: TRBD2 (6 bases). V was clipped by 4 bases and J by 0 bases, with 10 bases between them. The CDR3 is 14 residues long. CDR1 is MNHNS and CDR2 is SASEGT in the germline V gene. CDR3 nucleotides: TGTGCCAGCAGTGCTGAGGAGGGCTCCTACGAGCAGTACTTC. Protein product: CASSAEEGSYEQYF.

This rearrangement joins TRBV9 to TRBJ2-7; 8 bases align to TRBD1. V trimming: 5 bases; J trimming: 2 bases; junction bases outside the gene matches: 9. The CDR3 covers 15 residues. The V gene's germline CDR1 is SGDLS and CDR2 YYNGEE. The CDR3 reads CASSADRGPPYEQYF. The CDR3 nucleotides are TGTGCCAGCAGTGCTGACAGGGGACCCCCCTACGAGCAGTACTTC.

This clone was counted once. The chain joins TRBV11-3 to TRBJ1-1; tentatively, D is TRBD1 (6 bases). Germline CDR1 SGHNT, CDR2 YENEEA. This CDR3 is built from 14 residues. V lost 2 bases, J lost 6 bases, and 13 bases lay in between. The CDR3 region is CASSLRAGVAEAFF. DNA for the CDR3: TGTGCCAGCAGCTTACGGGCAGGGGTTGCTGAAGCTTTCTTT.

V gene TRBV5-6 combines with J gene TRBJ2-2; 9 bases are a match to TRBD1. Germline V gene sequence: CDR1 SGHDT, CDR2 YYEEEE. The CDR3 runs to 16 residues. V was pared by 3 bases and J by 6 bases, with 9 bases of the junction left unmatched. The CDR3 DNA reads as TGTGCCAGCAGCTGGGGACAGGGAACGGTGGCCGGGGAGCTGTTTTTT. Protein sequence: CASSWGQGTVAGELFF.

The V gene is TRBV27, the J gene TRBJ2-7; TRBD1 is a possible D gene (5 bases). Trimming shortened V by 8 bases and J by 0 bases, and 11 bases separated the two germline ends. Germline CDR1 and CDR2: MNHEY and SMNVEV (reference sequence). The CDR3 length is 13 residues. Here the CDR3 reads CASGADPSYEQYF. As DNA, the CDR3 is TGTGCCAGCGGGGCGGACCCCTCCTACGAGCAGTACTTC.

The chain uses TRBV5-1 and TRBJ1-5; D is undetermined. Germline V gene lookup returns CDR1 SGHRS and CDR2 YFSETQ. CDR3 length equals 16 residues. V was clipped by 0 bases and J by 7 bases, with 17 bases between them. The CDR3 region has the DNA TGCGCCAGCAGCTTGGGAGTCGCGGGGTCGGGGCAGCCCCAGCATTTT. Translating gives CASSLGVAGSGQPQHF.

This clone has just one count. The V and J genes are TRBV7-6 and TRBJ1-3; D ambiguous. The CDR3 runs 16 residues. Trimming cost V 4 bases and J 0 bases, with 13 bases left between them. Looked up from germline, CDR1 is SGHVS and CDR2 is FNYEAQ. The CDR3 is CASSSPTRDSGNTIYF. The DNA for the CDR3 is TGTGCCAGCAGCTCCCCCACACGGGACTCTGGAAACACCATATATTTT.

Remarks on this clone: Different DNA sequences within this sample yield the same CDR3. The rearrangement joins TRBV7-8 to TRBJ1-4; 11 nucleotides line up with TRBD1. The junction had 5 bases not matched to a gene; V was cut back by 6 bases and J by 2 bases. The CDR3 extends over 16 amino acids. Germline CDR1 SGHVS, CDR2 FQNEAQ. The CDR3 loop is CASREGQGGTNEKLFF. The CDR3 DNA follows: TGTGCCAGCAGAGAGGGACAGGGGGGGACTAATGAAAAACTGTTTTTT.

V is TRBV25-1 and J is TRBJ2-7; D gene unclear. The germline V gene encodes CDR1 MGHDK and CDR2 SYGVNS. V was shortened by 2 bases and J by 2 bases, with 10 bases between the two germline ends. The CDR3 totals 14 residues. The DNA of the CDR3 is TGTGCCAGCAGTGAAAGAATTACACCCTACGAGCAGTACTTC. Translation: CASSERITPYEQYF.

The chain joins TRBV28 to TRBJ2-1; TRBD2 matches at 12 bases. CDR1 is MDHEN, CDR2 SYDVKM, per germline. V dropped 6 bases and J dropped 9; count of bases not matched to a gene: 9. This CDR3 is built from 15 residues. For the CDR3, the DNA is TGTGCCAGCAGCAAACTAGCGGGAGGAAAGGTTGAGCAGTTCTTC. Residues: CASSKLAGGKVEQFF.

The J gene is TRBJ2-7, the V gene TRBV4-3; 8 bases map to TRBD2. The ends lost 3 bases at V and 2 bases at J; junction bases unmatched: 6. CDR3 length equals 15 residues. Germline loops: CDR1 LGHNA, CDR2 YSLEER. The CDR3 region has the DNA TGCGCCAGCAGCCACGGACTAGCCGCAGCCTACGAGCAGTACTTC. Translated, it gives CASSHGLAAAYEQYF.

The rearrangement joins TRBV6-1 to TRBJ2-1, with 8 positions matching TRBD2. This CDR3 is 14 amino acids long. Germline lookup yields CDR1 MNHNS and CDR2 SASEGT. V lost 5 bases and J lost 2; bases outside the gene matches: 2. The CDR3 sequence: CASSPAGAYNEQFF. CDR3 sequence (DNA): TGTGCCAGCAGTCCAGCGGGAGCCTACAATGAGCAGTTCTTC.

The chain combines TRBV19 with TRBJ2-2, with a weak D call TRBD1 (6 bases). Deletions cut 5 bases from V and 7 bases from J, with 14 bases between. Germline V gene sequence: CDR1 LNHDA, CDR2 SQIVND (reference sequence). This CDR3 region has 14 residues. The CDR3 coding sequence is TGTGCCAGTAGTGTTAGGACAGTTGACGGGGAGCTGTTTTTT. Residues: CASSVRTVDGELFF.

This sequence joins TRBV6-1 and TRBJ2-7; TRBD2 aligns across 14 bases. Germline V gene data show CDR1 as MNHNS and CDR2 as SASEGT. CDR3 length equals 17 residues. V lost 4 bases and J lost 3; bases outside the gene matches: 8. CDR3 protein: CASSAGTSGGPVYEQYF. CDR3 bases: TGTGCCAGCAGTGCAGGGACTAGCGGGGGACCGGTCTACGAGCAGTACTTC.

The chain joins TRBV11-2 to TRBJ2-1; TRBD1 matches 8 bases. Trimming removed 4 bases from V and 6 bases from J; junction bases left unmatched: 5. Per the germline V gene, CDR1 is SGHAT and CDR2 is FQNNGV. The CDR3 has 14 residues. This chain's CDR3 is CASSWGQEANEQFF. DNA of the CDR3: TGTGCCAGCAGCTGGGGACAGGAGGCCAATGAGCAGTTCTTC.

V usage is TRBV7-3 and J usage is TRBJ2-3; TRBD2 might be the D (6 bases). The CDR3 extends over 16 amino acids. CDR1 is SGHTA, CDR2 FQGTGA, per germline. V lost 2 bases, J lost 0 bases, and 12 bases lay in between. In DNA form, the CDR3 reads TGTGCCAGCAGCTTACTGCGGCGGGATAGCACAGATACGCAGTATTTT. Translation: CASSLLRRDSTDTQYF.

The chain is built from TRBV28 and TRBJ1-6; possibly TRBD1 for D (6 bases). Trimming took off 6 bases at V and 2 bases at J, with 17 bases between the two ends. Per the germline V gene, CDR1 is MDHEN and CDR2 is SYDVKM. The CDR3 extends over 17 amino acids. CDR3 loop: CASSPVPRQAYNSPLHF. In nucleotides, the CDR3 is TGTGCCAGCAGCCCCGTCCCTCGACAGGCCTATAATTCACCCCTCCACTTT.

The V and J genes are TRBV6-5 and TRBJ2-7, with D possibly TRBD1 on 6 matching bases. Germline CDR1 MNHEY, CDR2 SVGAGI. CDR3 size: 16 residues. V was clipped by 1 base and J by 2 bases, with 15 bases between them. CDR3 region: CASSYYPAKGAYEQYF. The CDR3 nucleotides read TGTGCCAGCAGTTACTATCCCGCGAAGGGGGCCTACGAGCAGTACTTC.

This chain joins TRBV27 and TRBJ2-1; D perhaps matches TRBD1 (5 bases). In germline, CDR1 is MNHEY, CDR2 SMNVEV (reference sequence). The CDR3 covers 15 residues. V lost 4 bases to trimming and J lost 3 bases, with 13 bases between them. Written as DNA, the CDR3 is TGTGCCAGCAGTTGGGGCGGAAGGGGCTACAATGAGCAGTTCTTC. Protein: CASSWGGRGYNEQFF.

CDR3 residues: CASSVGPRQSYEQYF. The CDR3 DNA follows: TGCGCCAGCAGCGTTGGCCCGAGACAGTCCTACGAGCAGTACTTC. V and J are TRBV5-1 and TRBJ2-5; TRBD1 is a possible D gene (5 bases). Judging by the DNA end, TRBJ2-7 fits better; the J call may be wrong. The CDR3 contains 15 residues. Per germline, CDR1 SGHRS and CDR2 YFSETQ.

The chain is built from TRBV9 and TRBJ1-3; no clear D. CDR3 size: 13 residues. V lost 4 bases to trimming and J lost 0 bases, with 5 bases between them. From germline, CDR1 is SGDLS and CDR2 YYNGEE. The CDR3 sequence: CASSSTSGNTIYF. Written as DNA, the CDR3 is TGTGCCAGCAGCTCTACCTCTGGAAACACCATATATTTT. The full variable domain, its missing parts supplied by reference TRBV9 and TRBJ1-3, is DSGVTQTPKHLITATGQRVTLRCSPRSGDLSVYWYQQSLDQGLQFLIQYYNGEERAKGNILERFSAQQFPDLHSELNLSSLELGDSALYFCASSSTSGNTIYFGEGSWLTVV.

V and J are TRBV5-4 and TRBJ1-5; TRBD1 matches at 7 bases. J lost 3 bases, V lost 0 bases, and 3 bases had no gene match. Per germline, CDR1 SGHNT and CDR2 YYREEE (reference sequence). There are 15 residues in the CDR3. CDR3 sequence reads: CASSLGGTVNQPQHF. CDR3 sequence (DNA): TGTGCCAGCAGCTTGGGGGGGACAGTCAATCAGCCCCAGCATTTT.

A few counts support this clone. The rearrangement joins TRBV6-5 to TRBJ2-7, with 14 bases matching TRBD2. Germline V gene data show CDR1 as MNHEY and CDR2 as SVGAGI. V gave up 2 bases and J gave up 2 bases; unmatched junction bases: 2. The CDR3 loop spans 16 amino acids. The CDR3, as DNA: TGTGCCAGCAGTTACGGGACTAGCGGGAGCACCTACGAGCAGTACTTC. Translating gives CASSYGTSGSTYEQYF.